One sample yielded the 5 T cell receptor beta chains listed below, sequenced in a study of metastatic and nonmetastatic thyroid tumors. Using MiXCR, TCRdb reanalyzed the PCR reads. The sample has around 25,000 clones, roughly 13% seen once. The entire patient cohort was treatment-naive prior to thyroid surgery. Sequencing was carried out using blood. Receptor source: a female donor with papillary thyroid cancer or a benign thyroid nodule (not recorded which). Some clones in this sample may be carry-over from other donors' samples.

This clone was seen repeatedly, ten times or more. V usage is TRBV7-2 and J usage is TRBJ1-6; weak D call: TRBD1 (6 bases). This CDR3 has 15 amino acids. V lost 8 bases to trimming and J lost 5 bases, with 16 bases between them. CDR1 and CDR2 from the germline V gene are SGHTA and FQGNSA. The CDR3 sequence is CASAVTGRNNSPLHF. DNA for the CDR3: TGTGCCAGCGCCGTTACAGGGCGGAATAATTCACCCCTCCACTTT.

The rearrangement joins TRBV7-6 to TRBJ2-7, with 8 bases lining up with TRBD2. Per germline, CDR1 SGHVS and CDR2 FNYEAQ. Trimming took 1 base from V and 2 from J; bases not matched to a gene: 13. The CDR3 length is 18 residues. CDR3 in amino acids: CASSLEAAGAARAYEQYF. The CDR3 DNA sequence: TGTGCCAGCAGCTTAGAGGCAGCGGGGGCCGCCCGAGCCTACGAGCAGTACTTC.

This clone was counted ten times or more. The chain combines TRBV5-1 with TRBJ2-6; D possibly matches TRBD1 or TRBD2 (5 bases each). V lost 4 bases and J 0 bases, leaving 17 bases between the germline ends. Germline V gives CDR1 SGHRS, CDR2 YFSETQ. The CDR3 totals 18 residues. CDR3 nucleotides: TGCGCCAGCAGCCTTAGGGCAGGGACGACCTCTGGGGCCAACGTCCTGACTTTC. Its protein product is CASSLRAGTTSGANVLTF.

The table lists this clone with many counts. The chain is built from TRBV11-1 and TRBJ1-2; D unresolved. Deletions cut 3 bases from V and 5 bases from J, with 19 bases between. The CDR3 is 16 amino acids. The V gene's germline CDR1 is SGHAT and CDR2 FQDESV (reference sequence). This CDR3 is CASSFPGIDRSYGYTF. CDR3 DNA sequence: TGTGCCAGCAGCTTCCCTGGGATTGACCGGAGTTATGGCTACACCTTC.

This clone was seen many times. Here the CDR3 DNA reads TGTGCCAGCAGAGAGCGGACTTTATACAATGAGCAGTTCTTC. Its translation: CASRERTLYNEQFF. This chain joins TRBV28 and TRBJ2-1, with D perhaps matching TRBD2 (5 bases). In germline, CDR1 is MDHEN, CDR2 SYDVKM. Trimming removed 6 bases at V and 4 bases at J, with 13 bases between. The CDR3 is made up of 14 amino acids.